A single sample is the source of the 29 T cell receptor beta chains below, sequenced in a study of identical twins (dated by TCRdb to about 2016). Library preparation used 5' RACE. Instrument used: Illumina HiSeq 2000. Starting from the raw public reads, TCRdb applied fastp trimming at Q25, assembled clones with MiXCR and retained in-frame beta chains. Rows matching on CDR3 protein sequence are summarized as one entry with the most common DNA and genes. The sample table contains roughly 240,000 distinct CDR3 sequences; only one count was recorded for roughly 7% of them. The ten largest make up 3.5% to 4% of the sample. The sample was also reused in another study, on yellow fever vaccine responses in identical twins.

Sequencing used memory (CD45RO+) T cells sorted from blood. What this sample's cell subset or site label stands for: CD45RO+ enriched T cells. The source of these receptors is a woman younger than 30 in good health.

This clonotype appeared many times. The chain links TRBV4-2 to TRBJ2-3; 8 positions agree with TRBD2. V shed 0 bases and J 1 base; nucleotides not matched to a gene: 3. The germline CDR1 and CDR2 sequences are LGHNA and YNFKEQ. The CDR3 length is 16 residues. The CDR3 DNA follows: TGTGCCAGCAGCCAAGATCCGGGGGGGGGCACAGATACGCAGTATTTT. This encodes CASSQDPGGGTDTQYF.

This clonotype was recorded a few times. The chain carries TRBV5-5 and TRBJ2-2; no reliable D call. The CDR3 covers 13 residues. V shed 1 base and J shed 6 bases, with 7 bases lying between them. Germline values: CDR1 SGHKS, CDR2 YYEKEE (reference sequence). The CDR3 DNA is TGTGCCAGCAGCTTGAGCTGGGCCGGGGAGCTGTTTTTT. Its protein is CASSLSWAGELFF.

This clonotype showed up many times. The V and J genes are TRBV29-1 and TRBJ1-1; D uncertain. The V end was cut by 4 bases, the J end by 0 bases, with 9 bases between. The CDR3 extends over 13 amino acids. The germline V gene encodes CDR1 SQVTM and CDR2 ANQGSEA. CDR3 protein: CSVVGRMNTEAFF. CDR3 nucleotides: TGCAGCGTTGTGGGCAGAATGAACACTGAAGCTTTCTTT.

V usage is TRBV11-2 and J usage is TRBJ2-1; unclear D gene. The CDR3 runs to 14 residues. Deletions cut 0 bases from V and 8 bases from J, with 11 bases between. Germline CDR1 and CDR2: SGHAT and FQNNGV. The CDR3 bases are TGTGCCAGCAGCTTAGAAGATGCAGCCGATGAGCAGTTCTTC. Amino acids: CASSLEDAADEQFF.

Ten or more counts support this clonotype. This chain connects TRBV7-9 to TRBJ1-5; unclear D gene. Trimming shortened V by 6 bases and J by 7 bases, and 13 bases separated the two germline ends. The CDR3 contains 13 residues. CDR1 is SEHNR, CDR2 FQNEAQ, per germline (reference sequence). The CDR3 reads CASSPTDWQPQHF. The DNA for the CDR3 is TGTGCCAGCAGTCCCACGGACTGGCAGCCCCAGCATTTT. The complete variable domain, with remaining parts taken from reference TRBV7-9 and TRBJ1-5, reads DTGVSQNPRHKITKRGQNVTFRCDPISEHNRLYWYRQTLGQGPEFLTYFQNEAQLEKSRLLSDRFSAERPKGSFSTLEIQRTEQGDSAMYLCASSPTDWQPQHFGDGTRLSIL.

This clonotype has only a few counts. The chain couples TRBV29-1 to TRBJ1-3; 9 bases match TRBD1. The junction had 5 bases not matched to a gene; V was cut back by 7 bases and J by 4 bases. This CDR3 is built from 13 residues. Germline values: CDR1 SQVTM, CDR2 ANQGSEA. The CDR3 DNA follows: TGCAGCGCTGGGACAGGGTACGGAAACACCATATATTTT. Its protein is CSAGTGYGNTIYF.

V usage is TRBV3-1 and J usage is TRBJ2-1, with 14 bases matching TRBD2. The CDR3 loop spans 19 amino acids. The trim removed 0 bases at V and 2 bases at J, leaving 6 bases unmatched. Per the germline V gene, CDR1 is LGHDT and CDR2 is YNNKEL (reference sequence). The DNA of the CDR3 is TGTGCCAGCAGCCAAGATCTGGGACTAGCGGGAGCGACCTACAATGAGCAGTTCTTC. Translating gives CASSQDLGLAGATYNEQFF.

This clonotype appeared a few times. The chain is built from TRBV6-1 and TRBJ2-1, with D unclear. The germline V gene has CDR1 MNHNS and CDR2 SASEGT. This CDR3 is 13 amino acids long. V was shortened by 2 bases and J by 7 bases, with 9 bases between the two germline ends. Here the CDR3 DNA reads TGTGCCAGCAGTGAATGGCAGACTAATGAGCAGTTCTTC. Its translation: CASSEWQTNEQFF.

The chain combines TRBV20-1 with TRBJ2-3; 8 positions match TRBD1. The V and J ends lost 5 bases and 2 bases, in that order; junction bases with no gene match: 9. There are 15 residues in the CDR3. Germline CDR1 is DFQATT and CDR2 is SNEGSKA (reference sequence). This CDR3 is CSAPTGGHFTDTQYF. CDR3 nucleotides: TGCAGTGCTCCTACAGGGGGACACTTCACAGATACGCAGTATTTT.

The genes are TRBV5-6 and TRBJ2-7; no firm D call. V lost 5 bases to trimming and J lost 2 bases, with 14 bases between them. The CDR3 totals 14 residues. Germline V gene data show CDR1 as SGHDT and CDR2 as YYEEEE. CDR3 amino acids: CASRYQGPTYEQYF. CDR3 nucleotides: TGTGCCAGCAGATACCAAGGGCCCACCTACGAGCAGTACTTC. The full variable domain, with the rest looked up from reference TRBV5-6 and TRBJ2-7, is DAGVTQSPTHLIKTRGQQVTLRCSPKSGHDTVSWYQQALGQGPQFIFQYYEEEERQRGNFPDRFSGHQFPNYSSELNVNALLLGDSALYLCASRYQGPTYEQYFGPGTRLTVT.

The V call is TRBV5-6, the J call TRBJ2-7, with TRBD1 as a possible D gene (6 bases). The CDR3 spans 13 residues. Trimming cost V 2 bases and J 3 bases, with 9 bases left between them. From germline, CDR1 is SGHDT and CDR2 YYEEEE. The CDR3 nucleotides are TGTGCCAGCAGCTTCGGACAGCTCTACGAGCAGTACTTC. Its protein product is CASSFGQLYEQYF.

This clonotype was seen ten or more times. The rearrangement uses TRBV29-1 and TRBJ1-2; D unresolved. Trimming removed 4 bases at V and 2 bases at J, with 17 bases between. This CDR3 spans 15 amino acids. Germline V gene lookup returns CDR1 SQVTM and CDR2 ANQGSEA. Here the CDR3 DNA reads TGCAGCGTTGGATTTGTGGGGAGAACAAACTATGGCTACACCTTC. Encoded protein: CSVGFVGRTNYGYTF.

The rearrangement joins TRBV25-1 to TRBJ1-1; D call uncertain. The germline V gene encodes CDR1 MGHDK and CDR2 SYGVNS. The CDR3 length is 14 residues. V was clipped by 1 base and J by 2 bases, with 8 bases between them. The CDR3 spells CASSESRPNTEAFF. The CDR3 coding sequence is TGTGCCAGCAGTGAATCCCGGCCTAACACTGAAGCTTTCTTT. Full variable domain (rest looked up from reference TRBV25-1 and TRBJ1-1): EADIYQTPRYLVIGTGKKITLECSQTMGHDKMYWYQQDPGMELHLIHYSYGVNSTEKGDLSSESTVSRIRTEHFPLTLESARPSHTSQYLCASSESRPNTEAFFGQGTRLTVV.

This clonotype was found a few times. The chain has TRBV28 and TRBJ2-2, with a tentative D call TRBD1 (6 bases). V lost 1 base and J lost 2, with 8 bases in between. This CDR3 has 15 amino acids. Germline CDR1 and CDR2: MDHEN and SYDVKM. In DNA, the CDR3 is TGTGCCAGCAGTTTATTGGGGGCCAACACCGGGGAGCTGTTTTTT. Amino acid sequence: CASSLLGANTGELFF.

In its sample, this clonotype was seen a few times. V gene TRBV10-1 combines with J gene TRBJ2-3, with TRBD2 matching 9 bases. CDR3 size: 17 residues. The V gene's germline CDR1 is WNHNN and CDR2 SYGVQD (reference sequence). Germline trimming cut 5 bases from V and 1 base from J; bases unmatched to any gene: 10. The CDR3 bases are TGCGCCAGCAGTCGGATAGCGGGGGAAGTTGGCACAGATACGCAGTATTTT. Its protein is CASSRIAGEVGTDTQYF.

The rearrangement uses TRBV28 and TRBJ2-7; the D is unclear. Germline CDR1 MDHEN, CDR2 SYDVKM. The CDR3 covers 11 residues. V lost 6 bases and J 3 bases, leaving 6 bases between the germline ends. This CDR3 is CASRNIYEQYF. The CDR3 coding sequence is TGTGCCAGCAGGAATATCTACGAGCAGTACTTC.

The chain uses TRBV4-1 and TRBJ2-6, with D perhaps being TRBD1 or TRBD2 (7 bases each). The CDR3 runs to 17 residues. Germline V gene data show CDR1 as MGHRA and CDR2 as YSYEKL. The ends were cut back, 5 bases at V and 0 bases at J, with 14 bases in the middle. CDR3 DNA sequence: TGCGCCAGCAGCAGTCAGGGGGGGAACTCTGGGGCCAACGTCCTGACTTTC. Translation: CASSSQGGNSGANVLTF.

The J gene is TRBJ1-5, the V gene TRBV10-2, with a weak D call TRBD1 (5 bases). V was trimmed by 6 bases and J by 4 bases, leaving 10 bases between them. The CDR3 totals 13 residues. Germline CDR1 is WSHSY and CDR2 is SAAADI. This CDR3 is CASRWDGNQPQHF. CDR3 sequence (DNA): TGCGCCAGCAGATGGGACGGTAATCAGCCCCAGCATTTT.

This clonotype was picked up a small number of times. The chain carries TRBV14 and TRBJ2-5, with 7 bases identical to TRBD2. This CDR3 region has 15 residues. CDR1 is SGHDN and CDR2 is FVKESK in the germline V gene. V was pared by 5 bases and J by 5 bases, with 11 bases of the junction left unmatched. CDR3 nucleotide sequence: TGTGCCAGCAGCAAGTTGGGGGAGGGCCACGAGACCCAGTACTTC. Amino acid sequence: CASSKLGEGHETQYF.

This clonotype occurred a few times. The chain carries TRBV29-1 and TRBJ2-7; 8 bases map to TRBD2. The trim removed 6 bases at V and 3 bases at J, leaving 1 base unmatched. The CDR3 has 11 residues. Germline V gives CDR1 SQVTM, CDR2 ANQGSEA. CDR3 coding DNA: TGCAGCGTCGGGGGGGGCTACGAGCAGTACTTC. Translation: CSVGGGYEQYF.

This chain joins TRBV19 and TRBJ1-1; D call uncertain. Looked up from germline, CDR1 is LNHDA and CDR2 is SQIVND (reference sequence). The CDR3 contains 13 residues. The V gene lost 10 bases and the J gene lost 0 bases, with 12 bases spanning the gap. The CDR3 loop reads CATKKVLNTEAFF. CDR3 nucleotide sequence: TGTGCCACCAAGAAGGTGCTGAACACTGAAGCTTTCTTT.

There are a few counts of this clonotype. The chain's CDR3 is CAISESGTSGVITYEQYF. Written as DNA, the CDR3 is TGTGCCATCAGTGAGTCGGGGACTAGCGGGGTAATTACCTACGAGCAGTACTTC. The genes are TRBV10-3 and TRBJ2-7; 13 nucleotides agree with TRBD2. The germline CDR1 and CDR2 sequences are ENHRY and SYGVKD. V lost 0 bases, J lost 2 bases, and 7 bases stayed unmatched. The CDR3 runs to 18 residues.

This clonotype came up a few times. V and J are TRBV5-1 and TRBJ2-6; D not certain. The germline V gene encodes CDR1 SGHRS and CDR2 YFSETQ. The CDR3 runs to 16 residues. Deletions cut 0 bases from V and 0 bases from J, with 7 bases between. The CDR3 DNA follows: TGCGCCAGCAGCTTGGCGACCCTCTCTGGGGCCAACGTCCTGACTTTC. As protein: CASSLATLSGANVLTF.

This clonotype was found many times. The chain is built from TRBV10-3 and TRBJ1-2; TRBD1 agrees at 8 bases. This CDR3 region has 13 residues. Trimming took 6 bases from V and 12 from J; bases not matched to a gene: 12. Germline V lookup: CDR1 ENHRY, CDR2 SYGVKD. DNA of the CDR3: TGTGCCATCAGGCCACCGGGACAGGACGACCACACCTTC. Protein sequence: CAIRPPGQDDHTF.

This chain joins TRBV3-1 and TRBJ2-2; 10 bases map to TRBD1. The V gene end was trimmed by 4 bases and the J gene end by 9 bases; junction bases not matched to a gene: 11. The CDR3 consists of 16 residues. Germline V gives CDR1 LGHDT, CDR2 YNNKEL (reference sequence). This CDR3 is CASSPERGQGSWELFF. For the CDR3, the DNA is TGTGCCAGCAGCCCAGAGAGGGGACAGGGGTCTTGGGAGCTGTTTTTT. The full variable domain, completed using reference TRBV3-1 and TRBJ2-2, is DTAVSQTPKYLVTQMGNDKSIKCEQNLGHDTMYWYKQDSKKFLKIMFSYNNKELIINETVPNRFSPKSPDKAHLNLHINSLELGDSAVYFCASSPERGQGSWELFFGEGSRLTVL.

Only a few counts were recorded for this clonotype. The V and J genes are TRBV5-1 and TRBJ2-5; D ambiguous. This CDR3 is 17 amino acids long. CDR1 is SGHRS and CDR2 is YFSETQ in the germline V gene. The ends were cut back, 0 bases at V and 5 bases at J, with 20 bases in the middle. The CDR3: CASSLAVRLPMMETQYF. CDR3 nucleotides: TGCGCCAGCAGCTTGGCCGTGAGGCTACCTATGATGGAGACCCAGTACTTC.

The CDR3 coding sequence is TGTGCCAGCAGCCAGCCGGGACAGGGAAGGGAAAAACTGTTTTTT. Encoded protein: CASSQPGQGREKLFF. The V and J genes are TRBV5-6 and TRBJ1-4; 9 bases fit TRBD1. CDR1 SGHDT and CDR2 YYEEEE come from the germline V gene. V shed 4 bases, J shed 8 bases, and the junction held 9 bases outside the gene matches. CDR3 length: 15 residues.

The chain has TRBV5-1 and TRBJ2-2, with 9 bases lining up with TRBD2. The CDR3 is 18 residues long. Germline trimming cut 0 bases from V and 1 base from J; bases unmatched to any gene: 7. From germline, CDR1 is SGHRS and CDR2 YFSETQ. The CDR3 DNA sequence: TGCGCCAGCAGCTTGGAGCTAGCGGGACTTAGGAACACCGGGGAGCTGTTTTTT. It is translated as CASSLELAGLRNTGELFF.

This clonotype has more than one count but fewer than ten. The genes are TRBV5-1 and TRBJ2-1, with 11 bases identical to TRBD2. The CDR3 sequence is 17 residues long. CDR1 and CDR2 (germline): SGHRS, YFSETQ. V lost 0 bases, J lost 7 bases, and 9 bases stayed unmatched. The CDR3 DNA reads TGCGCCAGCAGCTTGGTGGTAGCGGGAGGGCCGGGGAATGAGCAGTTCTTC. Amino acid sequence: CASSLVVAGGPGNEQFF.